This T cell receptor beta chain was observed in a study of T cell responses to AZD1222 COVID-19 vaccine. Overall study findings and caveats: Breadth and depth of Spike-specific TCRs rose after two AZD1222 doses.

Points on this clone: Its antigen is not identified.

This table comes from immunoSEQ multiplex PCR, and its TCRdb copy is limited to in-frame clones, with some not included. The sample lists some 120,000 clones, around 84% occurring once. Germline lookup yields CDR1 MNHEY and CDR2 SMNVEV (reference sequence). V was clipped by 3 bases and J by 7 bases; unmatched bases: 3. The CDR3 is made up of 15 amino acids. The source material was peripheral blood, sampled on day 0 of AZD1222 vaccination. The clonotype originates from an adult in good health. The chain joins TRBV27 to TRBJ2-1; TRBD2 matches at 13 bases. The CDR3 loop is CASSFATSGRNEQFF. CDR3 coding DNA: TGTGCCAGCAGTTTCGCGACTAGCGGGAGGAATGAGCAGTTCTTC.